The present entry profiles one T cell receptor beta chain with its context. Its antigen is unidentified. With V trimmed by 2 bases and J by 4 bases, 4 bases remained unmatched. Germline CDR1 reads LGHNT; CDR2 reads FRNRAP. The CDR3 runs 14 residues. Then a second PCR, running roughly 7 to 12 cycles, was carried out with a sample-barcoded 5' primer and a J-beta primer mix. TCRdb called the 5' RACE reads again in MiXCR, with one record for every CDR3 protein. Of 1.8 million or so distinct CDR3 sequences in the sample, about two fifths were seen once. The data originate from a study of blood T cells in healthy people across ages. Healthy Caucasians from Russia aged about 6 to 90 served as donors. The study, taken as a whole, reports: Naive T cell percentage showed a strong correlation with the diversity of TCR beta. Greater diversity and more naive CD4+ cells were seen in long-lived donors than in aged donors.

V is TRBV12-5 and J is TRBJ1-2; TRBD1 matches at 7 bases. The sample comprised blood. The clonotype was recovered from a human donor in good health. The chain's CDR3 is CASGLTGVVYGYTF. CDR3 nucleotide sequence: TGTGCTAGTGGTTTGACAGGGGTCGTCTATGGCTACACCTTC.